These T cell receptor beta chains were read from a single sample in a study of blood T cell repertoires in COVID-19. Libraries were prepared by immunoSEQ multiplex PCR; TCRdb keeps only in-frame clonotypes and omits some of them. Counted here are under 70,000 clones, around 88% occurring once; the ten biggest clones make up over 5%. Source material: peripheral blood. The receptors originated from a woman between 65 and 79 years old with acute or convalescent COVID-19. Both conserved end residues are part of each CDR3. The D gene is left open where the match is weak. The size field is filled for only some rows; it gives once, few, many or a size class.

clone size	J gene	D gene	V gene	CDR3 protein	CDR3 DNA
once	TRBJ2-7	NA	TRBV12-1	CASSGRRTGQYF	TGTGCCAGCAGCGGTCGACGGACAGGGCAGTACTTC
once	TRBJ1-1	NA	TRBV28	CASSFSYRGGGWTEAFF	TGTGCCAGCAGTTTTTCCTATAGAGGGGGGGGGTGGACTGAAGCTTTCTTT
once	TRBJ1-2	TRBD1	TRBV2	CASSEARDRGYGYTF	TGTGCCAGCAGTGAAGCCCGGGACAGGGGCTATGGCTACACCTTC
once	TRBJ1-4	NA	TRBV18	CASSPGATNEKLFF	TGTGCCAGCTCACCGGGCGCAACTAATGAAAAACTGTTTTTT
once	TRBJ1-2	NA	TRBV19	CASSINSGYGYTF	TGTGCCAGTAGTATAAACAGCGGGTATGGCTACACCTTC
once	TRBJ1-2	NA	TRBV7-9	CASAGTYGYTF	TGTGCCAGCGCGGGAACCTATGGCTACACCTTC
NA	TRBJ2-7	TRBD2	TRBV6-5	CASNPLAKAYEQYF	TGTGCCAGCAACCCACTAGCGAAAGCCTACGAGCAGTACTTC
NA	TRBJ2-4	NA	TRBV11-2	CASSLDRENIQYF	TGTGCCAGCAGCTTAGATCGGGAAAACATTCAGTACTTC
NA	TRBJ1-1	NA	TRBV3-1/TRBV3-2	CASSQERGLPMNTEAFF	TGTGCCAGCAGCCAAGAAAGGGGCCTACCTATGAACACTGAAGCTTTCTTT
NA	TRBJ1-2	NA	TRBV28	CASNAQGISSYTF	TGTGCCAGCAACGCGCAGGGGATCTCGAGCTACACCTTC
NA	TRBJ1-1	NA	TRBV9	CASSVTLYTEAFF	TGTGCCAGCAGCGTAACTCTCTACACTGAAGCTTTCTTT
NA	TRBJ2-6	NA	TRBV3-1/TRBV3-2	CASSQAVGLPGANVLTF	TGTGCCAGCAGCCAAGCCGTCGGACTTCCTGGGGCCAACGTCCTGACTTTC
NA	TRBJ1-5	NA	TRBV7-9	CASSPSLPSNQPQHF	TGTGCCAGCAGCCCAAGCCTCCCTAGCAATCAGCCCCAGCATTTT
NA	TRBJ1-5	TRBD1	TRBV6-2/TRBV6-3	CASSYSRTGQHQPQHF	TGTGCCAGCAGTTACTCCCGGACAGGCCAACATCAGCCCCAGCATTTT
NA	TRBJ1-1	NA	TRBV4-2	CASSREPEDTEAFF	TGTGCCAGCAGCAGGGAGCCCGAGGACACTGAAGCTTTCTTT
NA	TRBJ1-2	NA	TRBV11-2	CASSSLRGDYGYTF	TGTGCCAGCAGCTCCCTCAGGGGAGACTATGGCTACACCTTC
NA	TRBJ2-7	TRBD1	TRBV11-2	CASSPAAGTDYEQYF	TGTGCCAGCAGCCCCGCCGCCGGGACAGACTACGAGCAGTACTTC
NA	TRBJ2-1	TRBD2	TRBV11-2	CASSLAGGLVDEQFF	TGTGCCAGCAGCCTAGCGGGGGGGTTAGTGGATGAGCAGTTCTTC
once	TRBJ2-1	NA	TRBV7-2	CASSLEIRLTGEQFF	TGTGCCAGCAGCTTAGAAATCCGGCTGACGGGGGAGCAGTTCTTC
NA	TRBJ1-2	TRBD1	TRBV7-9	CASSLAPGTANYGYTF	TGTGCCAGCAGCTTAGCGCCGGGGACAGCGAACTATGGCTACACCTTC
NA	TRBJ1-2	NA	TRBV7-2	CASREVRGYGYTF	TGTGCCAGCAGAGAAGTTAGAGGCTATGGCTACACCTTC
NA	TRBJ2-3	TRBD2	TRBV7-9	CASSLPPLAGITDTQYF	TGTGCCAGCAGCTTGCCCCCACTAGCGGGGATCACAGATACGCAGTATTTT
NA	TRBJ1-5	NA	TRBV6-6	CASSKSDRVNQPQHF	TGTGCCAGCAGCAAGTCGGACAGAGTCAATCAGCCCCAGCATTTT
NA	TRBJ1-1	NA	TRBV7-2	CASSLRWQGLAAFF	TGTGCCAGCAGCCTACGGTGGCAGGGATTAGCAGCTTTCTTT
NA	TRBJ2-1	NA	TRBV19	CASSNTPFFGSSYNEQFF	TGTGCCAGTAGTAACACCCCTTTTTTCGGGAGTTCCTACAATGAGCAGTTCTTC
once	TRBJ1-2	NA	TRBV11-2	CASSSRTGMGYTF	TGTGCCAGCAGCTCCCGTACGGGGATGGGCTACACCTTC
NA	TRBJ2-1	NA	TRBV11-1	CASGRGSSYNEQFF	TGTGCCAGCGGACGAGGGAGCTCCTACAATGAGCAGTTCTTC
NA	TRBJ2-3	TRBD2	TRBV3-1/TRBV3-2	CASSRLAGVSTDTQYF	TGTGCCAGCAGCCGGCTAGCGGGGGTTAGCACAGATACGCAGTATTTT
NA	TRBJ2-5	TRBD2	TRBV29-1	CSLSGLAGKEQETQYF	TGCAGCCTATCCGGACTAGCGGGAAAGGAGCAAGAGACCCAGTACTTC
NA	TRBJ1-2	NA	TRBV19	CASSLKLTNSYGYTF	TGTGCCAGTAGTTTAAAGCTGACAAACTCTTATGGCTACACCTTC
NA	TRBJ1-1	TRBD1	TRBV19	CASSIDGTGETEAFF	TGTGCCAGTAGTATAGACGGGACAGGGGAGACTGAAGCTTTCTTT
NA	TRBJ2-5	TRBD1	TRBV30	CAWSVYGQGQETQYF	TGTGCCTGGAGTGTATATGGACAGGGTCAAGAGACCCAGTACTTC
NA	TRBJ2-7	TRBD2	TRBV7-2	CASSLVSSGYEQYF	TGTGCCAGCAGCTTAGTGTCTAGCGGCTACGAGCAGTACTTC
NA	TRBJ1-6	TRBD1	TRBV11-2	CASSLGSGGNSPLHF	TGTGCCAGCAGCTTAGGCTCAGGGGGTAATTCACCCCTCCACTTT
NA	TRBJ1-2	NA	TRBV18	CASSTDRNGIYGYTF	TGTGCCAGCTCAACCGACAGGAACGGGATCTATGGCTACACCTTC
NA	TRBJ2-1	NA	TRBV4-2	CASSQEQLSYNEQFF	TGTGCCAGCAGCCAAGAACAGCTCTCCTACAATGAGCAGTTCTTC
once	TRBJ1-2	NA	TRBV30	CASMANYGYTF	TGTGCCAGCATGGCTAACTATGGCTACACCTTC
NA	TRBJ2-2	NA	TRBV7-3	CASSLTASNTGELFF	TGTGCCAGCAGCTTGACAGCCTCGAACACCGGGGAGCTGTTTTTT
NA	TRBJ1-6	NA	TRBV5-4	CASSPQAGNYNSPLHF	TGTGCCAGCAGCCCTCAGGCAGGAAACTATAATTCACCCCTCCACTTT
NA	TRBJ2-1	TRBD1	TRBV9	CASSVRGQGYNEQFF	TGTGCCAGCAGCGTACGGGGACAGGGATACAATGAGCAGTTCTTC
NA	TRBJ1-2	TRBD1	TRBV7-2	CASSFLPGQGFGNYGYTF	TGTGCCAGCAGCTTCCTCCCGGGACAGGGGTTCGGTAACTATGGCTACACCTTC
NA	TRBJ1-1	TRBD1	TRBV2	CASRWDSWTEAFF	TGTGCCAGCAGATGGGACAGTTGGACTGAAGCTTTCTTT